The entry below gives a single T cell receptor (beta chain) sequence along with its context. Its specific antigen is unknown. Base-call qualities are not available, and no considerably larger clone is one nucleotide away. The immunoSEQ Assay, a bias-controlled multiplex PCR, was used to amplify TCRbeta CDR3 regions from genomic DNA. Per the source publication's procedure: Nucleated cell counts per sample were estimated from amplification of reference gene primers within the assay. To quantify the absolute abundance of each unique TCRbeta CDR3 rearrangement, sequence reads were collapsed and filtered. For each sample, productive Simpson clonality was calculated as the square root of Simpson's diversity index across productive rearrangements. This immuneACCESS table, as held by TCRdb, lists in-frame sequences with V and J called but not all clones. Of the missing ones, under half trace to an unresolved V gene in checked studies; the others have no known cause. D and trimming were read from the DNA, whereas the V and J calls and clone size are those reported in that table. Within this sample are around 480,000 clones, with about 90% of them counted one time only. The ten largest make up 0.7% of the sample.

The sample is drawn from a study of blood T cell repertoires in COVID-19 (dated by TCRdb to about 2020). Turning to the overall study: Samples from collaborators originated in the United States, Italy and Spain and spanned both the acute and convalescent phases of COVID-19. The repertoires were made available in a free public database intended to serve as a resource for research on the immune response to SARS-CoV-2. The material from the prospective study consisted of cDNA or gDNA derived from T cells, B-cell-depleted T cells, or PBMCs. Subjects who had been exposed to COVID-19, were actively infected with it, or had recovered from it provided the deeply sampled blood TCRbeta repertoires that made up the dataset. Where available, HLA class I and class II types were obtained from metadata supplied by the sample provider rather than from assay-based typing. The samples were drawn from the first 160 participants of the ongoing ImmuneRACE study and from more than 1,000 subjects provided by 6 global collaborators. Sample metadata almost always included a de-identified subject ID, COVID-19 status, age in years and sex. Study-level results and caveats: The amount of clinical and demographic metadata varied by source and participant and was provided uncurated.

Taken from the germline V gene, the CDR1 and CDR2 loops are SGHRS and YFSETQ. V and J lose 0 bases and 5 bases, and a span of 11 bases separates them. CDR3 length: 14 amino acids, cysteine to phenylalanine. The retained sequence is limited to the CDR3, 42 bases, with the frame set at the first base. Participants in the prospective study were enrolled through a virtual design, were aged roughly 18 to 100 years, and lived in roughly 24 United States geographic areas. In the prospective study, cohorts were assigned on the basis of participant-reported clinical history obtained from a screening survey and a study questionnaire. ImmuneRACE Cohort 3 recovered participants were defined by two consecutive negative NP/OP PCR tests, healthcare professional clearance, or symptom resolution. Each participant in the prospective study had whole blood, serum and a nasopharyngeal or oropharyngeal swab collected by mobile phlebotomists. Additional blood draws and questionnaires over an approximately two-month period could optionally be provided by prospective study participants. Before DNA extraction, blood samples from the prospective study were shipped at room temperature or frozen.

Specimen: PBMCs or T cells enriched from blood (not recorded which). The chain employs TRBV5-1 and TRBJ1-1; the D gene remains uncertain. The clonotype comes from a young woman who had recovered from COVID-19. The CDR3 reads as follows: CASSLASEGTEAFF. The nucleotide sequence is TGCGCCAGCAGCTTGGCCTCGGAGGGAACTGAAGCTTTCTTT.